These 3 T cell receptor beta chains were all obtained from the same sample, sequenced in a study of Ad26.COV2.S vaccination and SARS-CoV-2 variants. Profiled with immunoSEQ multiplex PCR; TCRdb holds only in-frame clones, not every one. The profile shows just over 350,000 clones, roughly 94% of them singletons. The source was peripheral blood, collected after recovery from COVID-19. These receptors all stem from a human donor who had recovered from COVID-19.

This clone has a single count. The chain recombines TRBV21-1 with TRBJ1-1. TRBV21-1 is shown as a pseudogene. The CDR3 totals 15 residues. CDR3 sequence reads: CASSKVRRKNTEAFF. The CDR3 coding sequence is TGTGCCAGCAGCAAAGTTCGACGTAAGAACACTGAAGCTTTCTTT.

The chain combines TRBV25-1 with TRBJ1-1; D is unclear. V lost 10 bases, J lost 7 bases, and 13 bases lay in between. The CDR3 contains 11 residues. The germline V gene encodes CDR1 MGHDK and CDR2 SYGVNS. CDR3 protein: CANHREREAFF. The CDR3, as DNA: TGTGCCAACCACCGGGAGCGTGAAGCTTTCTTT.

The rearrangement links TRBV7-2 to TRBJ1-5; no clear D. The CDR3 covers 14 residues. Germline V gene data show CDR1 as SGHTA and CDR2 as FQGNSA. Trimming cost V 3 bases and J 6 bases, with 12 bases left between them. The CDR3 DNA sequence: TGTGCCAGCAGCTTCGCAGTGTATGGTCAGCCCCAGCATTTT. Its translation is CASSFAVYGQPQHF. The full variable domain, with the rest looked up from reference TRBV7-2 and TRBJ1-5, is GAGVSQSPSNKVTEKGKDVELRCDPISGHTALYWYRQSLGQGLEFLIYFQGNSAPDKSGLPSDRFSAERTGGSVSTLTIQRTQQEDSAVYLCASSFAVYGQPQHFGDGTRLSIL.